These T cell receptor beta chains were read from a single sample in a study of identical twins. TCRdb re-called the 5' RACE reads with MiXCR, one entry per CDR3 protein. Of a few hundred thousand distinct CDR3 sequences listed, roughly 7.1% are singletons. The data also belong to a second study, concerning T cells expressing NK-cell markers.

The sample was CD8+ T cells sorted from blood. Receptors were obtained from a woman younger than 35 in good health. Each CDR3 is given with its conserved first and last residue. The order of the fields is clone size, V gene, CDR3 protein. Rows give clone size only sometimes, using once, few, many, or a class for an expanded clone.

>few|TRBV10-2
CASSEIWAETQYF
>many|TRBV19
CASSPSSYTGELFF
>few|TRBV27
CASSYLAGGEQYF
>many|TRBV29-1
CSAYSDYEQYF
>many|TRBV9
CASSVVDGTYGYTF
>.|TRBV6-2/TRBV6-3
CASSYSSGSQETQYF
>.|TRBV14
CASSYTAGGEAFF
>many|TRBV12-3/TRBV12-4
CASSFLQGENTEAFF
>.|TRBV12-3/TRBV12-4
CASSLGGLNEKLFF
>many|TRBV7-9
CASSSSGRDNEQFF
>many|TRBV12-3/TRBV12-4
CASSLTSGDNEQFF
>.|TRBV12-3/TRBV12-4
CASSPFATNEQFF
>.|TRBV5-1
CASSREGTGGMNEQYF
>.|TRBV2
CASSGRAQSFFHF
>few|TRBV2
CARRGPDTGELFF
>few|TRBV7-9
CASSSVAGGQSDTQYF
>.|TRBV10-3
CAVGGTSNIQYF
>few|TRBV6-1
CASSPGQGLTYEQYF
>few|TRBV6-2/TRBV6-3
CASSYPPDTQYF
>.|TRBV14
CASSLYRGEKAEAFF
>many|TRBV10-2
CASSESAGSYGYEQFF
>many|TRBV12-3/TRBV12-4
CASSFTREAFF
>many|TRBV27
CASSLSTAYEQYF
>many|TRBV7-2
CASSLVGGPEAFF
>few|TRBV29-1
CSVEESNGYTF
>many|TRBV7-9
CASTPFDSQETQYF
>many|TRBV2
CASVPGPNEKLFF
>.|TRBV12-3/TRBV12-4
CASLSGGYGYTF
>.|TRBV20-1
CSARRDYEQFF
>.|TRBV6-5
CASSSAPLGNQPQHF
>few|TRBV5-1
CASSLEGAGWEQYF
>.|TRBV15
CATSPWDSLYEQYF
>.|TRBV20-1
CSARLAGGPYEQYF
>many|TRBV10-3
CAISRRTQKETQYF
>few|TRBV4-3
CASSQDGAYEQYF
>few|TRBV7-2
CASSLEDRNNQPQHF